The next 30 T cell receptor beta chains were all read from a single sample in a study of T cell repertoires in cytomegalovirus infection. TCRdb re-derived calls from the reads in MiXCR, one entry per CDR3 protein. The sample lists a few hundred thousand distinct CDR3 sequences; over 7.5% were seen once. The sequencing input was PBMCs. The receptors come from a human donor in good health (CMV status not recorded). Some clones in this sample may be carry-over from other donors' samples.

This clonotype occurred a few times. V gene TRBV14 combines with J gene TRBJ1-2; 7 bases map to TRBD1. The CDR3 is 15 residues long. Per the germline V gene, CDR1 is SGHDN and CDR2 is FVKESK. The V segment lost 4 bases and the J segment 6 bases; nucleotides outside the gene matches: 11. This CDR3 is CASSREDRQGHGYTF. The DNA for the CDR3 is TGTGCCAGCAGCCGGGAGGACAGGCAAGGACATGGCTACACCTTC.

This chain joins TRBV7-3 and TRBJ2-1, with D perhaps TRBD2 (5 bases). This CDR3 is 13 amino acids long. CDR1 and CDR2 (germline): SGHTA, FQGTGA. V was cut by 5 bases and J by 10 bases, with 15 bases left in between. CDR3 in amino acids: CASSTPGRHEQFF. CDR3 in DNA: TGTGCCAGCAGCACCCCGGGGAGACACGAGCAGTTCTTC.

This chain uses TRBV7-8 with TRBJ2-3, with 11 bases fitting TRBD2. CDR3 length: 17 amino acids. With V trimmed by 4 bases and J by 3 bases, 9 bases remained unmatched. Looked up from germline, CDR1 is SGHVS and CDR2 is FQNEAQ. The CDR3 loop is CASSSLHSGGVTDTQYF. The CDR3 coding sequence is TGTGCCAGCAGCTCTCTTCATAGCGGGGGGGTGACAGATACGCAGTATTTT.

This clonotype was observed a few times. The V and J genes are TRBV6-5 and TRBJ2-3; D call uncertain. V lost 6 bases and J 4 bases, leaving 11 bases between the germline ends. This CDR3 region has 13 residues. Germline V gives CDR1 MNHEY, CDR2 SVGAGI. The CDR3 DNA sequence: TGTGCCAGCAGCTTTCTAGGATCAGATACGCAGTATTTT. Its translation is CASSFLGSDTQYF.

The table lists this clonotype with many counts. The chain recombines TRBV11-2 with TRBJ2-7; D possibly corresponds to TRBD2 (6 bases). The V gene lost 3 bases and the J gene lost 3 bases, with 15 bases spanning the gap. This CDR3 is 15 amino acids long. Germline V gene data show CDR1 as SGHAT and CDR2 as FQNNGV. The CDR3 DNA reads TGTGCCAGCAGCTTCAGCCGGGACTTAAGCTACGAGCAGTACTTC. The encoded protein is CASSFSRDLSYEQYF.

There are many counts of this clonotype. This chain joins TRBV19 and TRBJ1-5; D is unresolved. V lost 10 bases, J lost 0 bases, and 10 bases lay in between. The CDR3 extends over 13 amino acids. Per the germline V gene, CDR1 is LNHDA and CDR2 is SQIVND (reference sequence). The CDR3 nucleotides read TGTGCCACCTCAGACTATAGCAATCAGCCCCAGCATTTT. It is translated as CATSDYSNQPQHF.

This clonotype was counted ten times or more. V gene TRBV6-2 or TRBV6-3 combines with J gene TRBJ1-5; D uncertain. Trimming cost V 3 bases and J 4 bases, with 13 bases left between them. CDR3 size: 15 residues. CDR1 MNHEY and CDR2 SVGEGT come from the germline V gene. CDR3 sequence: CASSYRQAANQPQHF. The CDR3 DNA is TGTGCCAGCAGTTATAGGCAAGCTGCGAATCAGCCCCAGCATTTT.

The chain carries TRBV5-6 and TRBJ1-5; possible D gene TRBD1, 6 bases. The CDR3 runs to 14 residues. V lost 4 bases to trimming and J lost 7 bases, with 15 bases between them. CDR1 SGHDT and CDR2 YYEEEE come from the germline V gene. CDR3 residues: CASSHRTEGQPQHF. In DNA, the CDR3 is TGTGCCAGCAGCCACCGGACAGAGGGACAGCCCCAGCATTTT. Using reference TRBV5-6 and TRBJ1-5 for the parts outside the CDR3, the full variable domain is DAGVTQSPTHLIKTRGQQVTLRCSPKSGHDTVSWYQQALGQGPQFIFQYYEEEERQRGNFPDRFSGHQFPNYSSELNVNALLLGDSALYLCASSHRTEGQPQHFGDGTRLSIL.

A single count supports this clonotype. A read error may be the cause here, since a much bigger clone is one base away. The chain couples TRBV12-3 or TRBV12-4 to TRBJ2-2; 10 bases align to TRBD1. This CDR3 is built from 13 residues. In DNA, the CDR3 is TGTCCCAGCAGGACAGGGGGCACCGGGGAGCTGTTTTTT. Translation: CPSRTGGTGELFF.

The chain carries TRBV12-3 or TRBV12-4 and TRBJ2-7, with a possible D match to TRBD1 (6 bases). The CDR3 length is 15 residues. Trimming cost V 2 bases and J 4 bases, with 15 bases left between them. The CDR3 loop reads CASSLRHRDSYEQYF. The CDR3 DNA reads TGTGCCAGCAGTTTAAGGCACAGGGATTCTTACGAGCAGTACTTC.

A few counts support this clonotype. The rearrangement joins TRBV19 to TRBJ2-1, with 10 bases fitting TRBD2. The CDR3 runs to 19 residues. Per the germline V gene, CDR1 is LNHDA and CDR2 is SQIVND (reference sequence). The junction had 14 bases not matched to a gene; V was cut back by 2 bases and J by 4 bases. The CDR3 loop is CASSISTKTSGANYNEQFF. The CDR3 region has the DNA TGTGCCAGTAGTATATCAACAAAAACTAGCGGGGCAAATTACAATGAGCAGTTCTTC.

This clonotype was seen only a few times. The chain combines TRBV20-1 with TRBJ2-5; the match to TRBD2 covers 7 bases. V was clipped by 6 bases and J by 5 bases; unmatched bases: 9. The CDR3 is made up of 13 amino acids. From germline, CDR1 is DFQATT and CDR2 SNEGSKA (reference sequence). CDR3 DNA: TGCAGTGCGGGTCGGGGGGAGTGGGAGACCCAGTACTTC. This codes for CSAGRGEWETQYF.

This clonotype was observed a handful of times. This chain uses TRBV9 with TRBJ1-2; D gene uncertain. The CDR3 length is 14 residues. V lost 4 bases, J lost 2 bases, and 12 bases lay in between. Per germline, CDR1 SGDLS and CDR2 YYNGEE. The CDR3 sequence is CASSPRTENYGYTF. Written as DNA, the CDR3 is TGTGCCAGCAGCCCACGAACAGAGAACTATGGCTACACCTTC.

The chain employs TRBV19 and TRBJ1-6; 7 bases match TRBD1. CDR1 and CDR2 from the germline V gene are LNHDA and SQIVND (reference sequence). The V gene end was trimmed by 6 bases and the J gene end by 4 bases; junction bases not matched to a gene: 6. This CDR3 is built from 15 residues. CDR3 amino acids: CASRGSGQYNSPLHF. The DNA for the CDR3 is TGTGCCAGTAGGGGATCGGGACAGTATAATTCACCCCTCCACTTT.

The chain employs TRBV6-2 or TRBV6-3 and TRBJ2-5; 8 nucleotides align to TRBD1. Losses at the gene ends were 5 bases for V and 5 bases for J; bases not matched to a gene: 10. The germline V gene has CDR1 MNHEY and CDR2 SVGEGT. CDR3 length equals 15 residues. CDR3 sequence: CASSKRTGRAETQYF. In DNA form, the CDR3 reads TGTGCCAGCAGTAAAAGGACAGGGCGGGCGGAGACCCAGTACTTC.

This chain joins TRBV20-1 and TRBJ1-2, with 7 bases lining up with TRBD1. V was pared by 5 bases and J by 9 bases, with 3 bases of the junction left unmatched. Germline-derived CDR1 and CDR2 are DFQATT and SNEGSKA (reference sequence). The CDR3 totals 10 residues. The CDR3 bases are TGCAGTGCTGCAGGGGGTAGCTACACCTTC. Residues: CSAAGGSYTF.

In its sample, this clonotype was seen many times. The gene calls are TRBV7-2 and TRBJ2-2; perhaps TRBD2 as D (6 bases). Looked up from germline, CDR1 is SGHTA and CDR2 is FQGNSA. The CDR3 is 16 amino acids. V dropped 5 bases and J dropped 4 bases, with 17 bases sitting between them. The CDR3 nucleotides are TGTGCCAGCAGCCCCTTTGGCGGAGGGGTCACCGGGGAGCTGTTTTTT. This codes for CASSPFGGGVTGELFF.

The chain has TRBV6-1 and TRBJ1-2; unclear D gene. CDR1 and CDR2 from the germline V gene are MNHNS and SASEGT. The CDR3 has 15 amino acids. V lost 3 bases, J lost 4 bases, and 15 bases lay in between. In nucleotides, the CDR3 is TGTGCCAGCAGTGAGTTCGACATGAACGTCTATGGCTACACCTTC. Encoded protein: CASSEFDMNVYGYTF.

The CDR3 loop reads CASSLGQGRRGYTF. The CDR3 region has the DNA TGTGCCAGCAGCTTAGGCCAGGGGAGGAGGGGCTACACCTTC. The V call is TRBV7-2, the J call TRBJ1-2; tentative D call: TRBD1 (6 bases). The germline V gene encodes CDR1 SGHTA and CDR2 FQGNSA. The CDR3 totals 14 residues. V was shortened by 1 base and J by 8 bases, with 14 bases between the two germline ends.

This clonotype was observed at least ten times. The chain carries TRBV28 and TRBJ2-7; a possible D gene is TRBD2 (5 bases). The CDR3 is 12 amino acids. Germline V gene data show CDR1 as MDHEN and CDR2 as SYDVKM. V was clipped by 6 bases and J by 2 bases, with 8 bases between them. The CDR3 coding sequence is TGTGCCAGCAGAACCGGGACCTACGAGCAGTACTTC. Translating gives CASRTGTYEQYF.

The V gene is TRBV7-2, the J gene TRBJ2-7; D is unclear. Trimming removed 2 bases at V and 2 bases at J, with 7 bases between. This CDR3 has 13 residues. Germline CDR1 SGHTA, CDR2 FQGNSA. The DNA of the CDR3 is TGTGCCAGCAGCTTATCGCTTACCTACGAGCAGTACTTC. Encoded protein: CASSLSLTYEQYF.

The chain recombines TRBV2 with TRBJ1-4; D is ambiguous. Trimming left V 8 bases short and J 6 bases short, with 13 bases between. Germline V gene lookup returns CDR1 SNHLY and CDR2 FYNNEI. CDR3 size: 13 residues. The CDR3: CASLTSEHEKLFF. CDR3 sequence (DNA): TGTGCCAGCCTAACTTCAGAGCATGAAAAACTGTTTTTT. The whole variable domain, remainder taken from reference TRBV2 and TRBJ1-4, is EPEVTQTPSHQVTQMGQEVILRCVPISNHLYFYWYRQILGQKVEFLVSFYNNEISEKSEIFDDQFSVERPDGSNFTLKIRSTKLEDSAMYFCASLTSEHEKLFFGSGTQLSVL.

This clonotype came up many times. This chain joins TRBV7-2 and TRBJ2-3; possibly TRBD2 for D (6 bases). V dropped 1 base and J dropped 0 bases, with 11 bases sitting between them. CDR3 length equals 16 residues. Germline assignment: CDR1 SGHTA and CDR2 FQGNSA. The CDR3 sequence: CASSLEGTPSTDTQYF. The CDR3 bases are TGTGCCAGCAGCTTAGAAGGGACTCCCAGCACAGATACGCAGTATTTT.

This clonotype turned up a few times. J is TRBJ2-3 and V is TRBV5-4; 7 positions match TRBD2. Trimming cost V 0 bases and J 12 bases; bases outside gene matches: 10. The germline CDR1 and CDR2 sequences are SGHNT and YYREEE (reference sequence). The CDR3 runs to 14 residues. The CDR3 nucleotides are TGTGCCAGCAGCTTGGCCGGGGGGATGGGGGGACAGTATTTT. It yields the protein CASSLAGGMGGQYF.

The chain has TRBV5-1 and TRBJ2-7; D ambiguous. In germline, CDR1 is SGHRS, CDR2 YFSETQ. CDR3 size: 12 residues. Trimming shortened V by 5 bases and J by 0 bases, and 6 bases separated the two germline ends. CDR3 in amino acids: CASRQNSYEQYF. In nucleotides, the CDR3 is TGCGCCAGCAGACAGAACTCCTACGAGCAGTACTTC.

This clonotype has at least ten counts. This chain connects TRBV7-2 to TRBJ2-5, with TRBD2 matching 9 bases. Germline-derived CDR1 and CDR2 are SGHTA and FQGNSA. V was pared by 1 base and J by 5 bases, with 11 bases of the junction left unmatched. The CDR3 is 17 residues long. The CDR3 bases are TGTGCCAGCAGCTTAGAATTAGGGCGGGGGGGCATGGAGACCCAGTACTTC. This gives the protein CASSLELGRGGMETQYF.

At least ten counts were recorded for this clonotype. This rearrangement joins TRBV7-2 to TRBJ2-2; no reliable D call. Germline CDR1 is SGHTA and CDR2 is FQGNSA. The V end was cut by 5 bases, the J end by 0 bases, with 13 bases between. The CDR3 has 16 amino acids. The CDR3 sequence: CASSPRVRANTGELFF. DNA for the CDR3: TGTGCCAGCAGCCCCCGGGTTCGGGCGAACACCGGGGAGCTGTTTTTT.

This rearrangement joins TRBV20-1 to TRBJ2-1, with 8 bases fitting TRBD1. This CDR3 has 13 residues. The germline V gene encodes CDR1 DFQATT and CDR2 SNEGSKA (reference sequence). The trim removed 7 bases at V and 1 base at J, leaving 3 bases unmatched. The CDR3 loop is CSGQGASYNEQFF. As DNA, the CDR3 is TGCAGTGGTCAGGGGGCATCCTACAATGAGCAGTTCTTC.

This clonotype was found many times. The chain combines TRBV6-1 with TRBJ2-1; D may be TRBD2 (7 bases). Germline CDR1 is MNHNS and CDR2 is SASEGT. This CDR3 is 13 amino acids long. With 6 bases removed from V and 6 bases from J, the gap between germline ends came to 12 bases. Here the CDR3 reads CASRGGGRNEQFF. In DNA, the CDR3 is TGTGCCAGCAGGGGCGGGGGCCGCAATGAGCAGTTCTTC.

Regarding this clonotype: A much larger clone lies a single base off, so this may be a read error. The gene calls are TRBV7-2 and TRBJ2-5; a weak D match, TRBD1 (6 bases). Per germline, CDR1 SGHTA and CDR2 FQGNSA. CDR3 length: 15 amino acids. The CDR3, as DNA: TGTGCCAGCAGCCGACAGGACTTGAAACAAGAGACCCAGTGCTTC. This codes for CASSRQDLKQETQCF.